The clone carrying this T cell receptor (beta chain) occurred once. What it binds is unknown. Trimming left V 3 bases short and J 2 bases short, with 12 bases between. Germline CDR1 and CDR2: SGHRS and YFSETQ. The CDR3 runs to 15 residues. This record belongs to a study of stem cell transplantation in POMP-related autoinflammatory disease. Study context: Impaired MHC class I-dependent CD8+ differentiation was hypothesized from defective thymoproteasomes.

TCRdb keeps only in-frame clones here, not all; method: immunoSEQ multiplex PCR. The sample lists some 4,900 clones, roughly 90% occurring once. Notes on the study in general: In patients with PRAID, every analyzed T-cell subset tended to show lower diversity and higher clonality.

The V and J genes are TRBV5-1 and TRBJ1-5; possibly TRBD1 for D (5 bases). Here the sequenced sample was CD8+ T cells from PBMCs, taken after stem cell transplantation. This TCR was recovered from a human patient with POMP-related autoinflammation and immune dysregulation (PRAID). Some T cells may be transferred from the graft donor. The DNA for the CDR3 is TGCGCCAGCAGCTCCGGGGGACTGGGCAATCAGCCCCAGCATTTT. Protein: CASSSGGLGNQPQHF.